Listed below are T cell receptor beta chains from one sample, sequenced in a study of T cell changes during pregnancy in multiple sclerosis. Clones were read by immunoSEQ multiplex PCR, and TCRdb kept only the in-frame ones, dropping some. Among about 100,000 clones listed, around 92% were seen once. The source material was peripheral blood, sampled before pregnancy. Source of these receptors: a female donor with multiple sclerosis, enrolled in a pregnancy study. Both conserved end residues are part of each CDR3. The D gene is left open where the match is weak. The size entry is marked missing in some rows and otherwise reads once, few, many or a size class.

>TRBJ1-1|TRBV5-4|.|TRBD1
CASSLGGGTGVEAFF
TGTGCCAGCAGCCTAGGGGGTGGGACAGGGGTTGAAGCTTTCTTT
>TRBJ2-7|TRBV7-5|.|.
CVRSLDRAYEQYF
TGTGTCAGAAGCTTGGACAGGGCCTACGAGCAGTACTTC
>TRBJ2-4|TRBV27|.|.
CASSLNSQNIQYF
TGTGCCAGCAGTTTAAACTCCCAAAACATTCAGTACTTC
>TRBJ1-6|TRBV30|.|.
CAWSTGINSPLHF
TGTGCCTGGAGCACAGGGATTAATTCACCCCTCCACTTT
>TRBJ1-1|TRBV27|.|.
CASRVFAAANTEAFF
TGTGCCAGCAGAGTTTTTGCGGCTGCCAACACTGAAGCTTTCTTT
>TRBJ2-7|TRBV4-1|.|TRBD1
CASSQVPGGTYEQYF
TGCGCCAGCAGCCAAGTCCCAGGGGGCACCTACGAGCAGTACTTC
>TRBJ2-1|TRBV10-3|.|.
CAISVSSYNEQFF
TGTGCCATCAGTGTTAGCTCCTACAATGAGCAGTTCTTC
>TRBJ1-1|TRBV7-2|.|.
CASSFSQGAEAFF
TGTGCCAGCAGCTTCTCACAGGGAGCTGAAGCTTTCTTT
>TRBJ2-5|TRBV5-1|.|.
CASSPAVGTQETQYF
TGCGCCAGCAGCCCCGCTGTTGGCACCCAAGAGACCCAGTACTTC
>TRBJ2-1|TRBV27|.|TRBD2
CASRFTSGSRNEQFF
TGTGCCAGCAGATTCACTAGCGGGAGTAGGAATGAGCAGTTCTTC
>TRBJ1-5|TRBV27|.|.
CASSFRTGNQPQHF
TGTGCCAGCAGTTTCCGCACAGGGAATCAGCCCCAGCATTTT
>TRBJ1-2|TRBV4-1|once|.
CASSPPGLWGYTF
TGCGCCAGCAGCCCCCCAGGTCTATGGGGCTACACCTTC
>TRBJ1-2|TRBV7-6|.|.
CASSLEKGGIGVYGYTF
TGTGCCAGCAGCTTAGAAAAGGGGGGGATCGGAGTCTATGGCTACACCTTC
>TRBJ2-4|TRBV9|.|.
CASSVNGRGENIQYF
TGTGCCAGCAGCGTAAATGGGCGGGGAGAAAACATTCAGTACTTC
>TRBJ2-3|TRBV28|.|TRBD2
CASSSGTSGRADTQYF
TGTGCCAGCAGTTCCGGGACTAGCGGGAGGGCAGATACGCAGTATTTT
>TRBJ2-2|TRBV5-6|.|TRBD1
CASSFQGQGSGELFF
TGTGCCAGCAGCTTTCAGGGACAGGGCTCCGGGGAGCTGTTTTTT
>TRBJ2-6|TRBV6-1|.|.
CASTLLGSGANVLTF
TGTGCCAGCACCCTTCTCGGGTCTGGGGCCAACGTCCTGACTTTC
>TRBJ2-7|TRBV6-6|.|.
CASSPTTYEQYF
TGTGCCAGCAGCCCCACAACCTACGAGCAGTACTTC
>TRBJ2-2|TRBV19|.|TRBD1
CASRQGGGTGELFF
TGTGCCAGTAGACAGGGGGGTGGTACCGGGGAGCTGTTTTTT
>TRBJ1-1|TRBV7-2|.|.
CASSLSVTGNTEAFF
TGTGCCAGCAGCTTAAGCGTGACAGGAAACACTGAAGCTTTCTTT
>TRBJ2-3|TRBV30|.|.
CAWTKGLTDTQYF
TGTGCCTGGACAAAGGGACTGACAGATACGCAGTATTTT
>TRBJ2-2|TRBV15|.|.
CATSRDQSQGYGELFF
TGTGCCACCAGCAGAGATCAATCCCAGGGGTACGGGGAGCTGTTTTTT
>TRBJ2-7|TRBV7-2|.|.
CASSHQGGSYEQYF
TGTGCCAGCAGCCACCAAGGGGGCTCCTACGAGCAGTACTTC
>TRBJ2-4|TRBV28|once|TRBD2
CASSFGRRLATENIQYF
TGTGCCAGCAGTTTCGGACGGAGACTAGCGACAGAAAACATTCAGTACTTC
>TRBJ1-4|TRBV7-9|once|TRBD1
CASSSRTGYNAAEKLFF
TGTGCCAGCAGCAGCCGGACAGGGTATAACGCTGCTGAAAAACTGTTTTTT
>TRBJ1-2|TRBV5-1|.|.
CASSLEGELHGYTF
TGCGCCAGCAGCTTGGAGGGGGAGCTTCATGGCTACACCTTC
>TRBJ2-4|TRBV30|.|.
CAWSVRGIRLLAKNIQYF
TGTGCCTGGAGTGTACGGGGGATCCGTCTTCTAGCCAAAAACATTCAGTACTTC
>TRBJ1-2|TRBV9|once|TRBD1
CASSPNRGFYGYTF
TGTGCCAGCAGCCCTAACAGGGGGTTTTATGGCTACACCTTC
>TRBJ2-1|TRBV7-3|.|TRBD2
CASSPLAGDYNEQFF
TGTGCCAGCAGCCCACTAGCGGGGGATTACAATGAGCAGTTCTTC
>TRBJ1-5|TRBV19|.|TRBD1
CASSAGTASNQPQHF
TGTGCCAGTAGTGCGGGGACAGCTAGCAATCAGCCCCAGCATTTT
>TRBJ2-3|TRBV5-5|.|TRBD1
CASSFTLRDRAADTQYF
TGTGCCAGCAGCTTCACACTCCGGGACAGGGCGGCAGATACGCAGTATTTT
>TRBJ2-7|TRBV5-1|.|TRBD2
CASSILSGTSYEQYF
TGCGCCAGCAGCATCCTTAGCGGGACCTCCTACGAGCAGTACTTC
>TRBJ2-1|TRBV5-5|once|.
CASSLILGHAVNEQFF
TGTGCCAGCAGCTTGATTTTAGGACACGCGGTCAATGAGCAGTTCTTC
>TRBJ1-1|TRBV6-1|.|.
CASSGTRNTEAFF
TGTGCCAGCAGTGGGACACGGAACACTGAAGCTTTCTTT
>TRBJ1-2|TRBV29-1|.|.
CSGITGYGYTF
TGCAGTGGAATTACGGGTTATGGCTACACCTTC
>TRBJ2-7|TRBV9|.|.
CASSVDPSQGAGDSHF
TGTGCCAGCAGCGTAGACCCCTCCCAGGGGGCGGGAGATAGTCACTTC
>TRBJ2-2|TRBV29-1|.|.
CSVERGSGELFF
TGCAGCGTTGAACGAGGCAGCGGGGAGCTGTTTTTT
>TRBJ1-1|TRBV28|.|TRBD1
CASSLVGTGVADTEAFF
TGTGCCAGCAGTTTAGTCGGGACAGGGGTCGCTGACACTGAAGCTTTCTTT
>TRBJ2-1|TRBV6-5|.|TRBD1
CASREDRGFYNEQFF
TGTGCCAGCAGAGAGGACAGGGGTTTTTACAATGAGCAGTTCTTC
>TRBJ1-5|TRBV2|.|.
CATKTGPDQPQHF
TGTGCCACCAAAACAGGGCCCGATCAGCCCCAGCATTTT
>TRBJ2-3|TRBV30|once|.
CAWSGGSGTDTQYF
TGTGCCTGGAGTGGTGGGAGCGGCACAGATACGCAGTATTTT
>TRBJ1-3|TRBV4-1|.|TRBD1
CASSHPDRAGGNTIYF
TGCGCCAGCAGCCACCCGGACAGGGCTGGTGGAAACACCATATATTTT
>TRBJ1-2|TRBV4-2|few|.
CASSPGILYGYTF
TGTGCCAGCAGCCCGGGTATTCTCTATGGCTACACCTTC
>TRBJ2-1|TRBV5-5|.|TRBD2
CASSLGLAGVLSYNEQFF
TGTGCCAGCAGCTTGGGACTAGCGGGAGTCCTATCCTACAATGAGCAGTTCTTC
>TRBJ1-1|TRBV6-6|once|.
CASSYYLQGAEAFF
TGTGCCAGCAGTTACTACCTACAGGGCGCTGAAGCTTTCTTT
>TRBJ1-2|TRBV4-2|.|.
CASSQGFGHAGEATF
TGTGCCAGCAGCCAAGGGTTCGGTCATGCGGGCGAGGCGACCTTC
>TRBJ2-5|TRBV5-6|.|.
CASRRSGVQETQYF
TGTGCCAGCAGACGTTCAGGGGTACAAGAGACCCAGTACTTC
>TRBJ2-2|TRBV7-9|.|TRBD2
CASSSPPGLAGTGELFF
TGTGCCAGCAGCTCCCCCCCGGGACTAGCGGGAACCGGGGAGCTGTTTTTT
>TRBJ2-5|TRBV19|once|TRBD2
CASLAGGAQETQYF
TGTGCCAGTCTAGCGGGAGGGGCCCAAGAGACCCAGTACTTC
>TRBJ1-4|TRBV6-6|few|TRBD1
CASSYRTGGGSEKLFF
TGTGCCAGCAGTTACCGGACAGGGGGCGGGAGTGAAAAACTGTTTTTT
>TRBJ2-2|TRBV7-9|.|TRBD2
CASSLTREGGKANTGELFF
TGTGCCAGCAGCTTAACCCGGGAGGGGGGCAAAGCGAACACCGGGGAGCTGTTTTTT
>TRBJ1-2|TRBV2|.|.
CASNEGTGYTF
TGTGCCAGCAACGAGGGAACTGGCTACACCTTC
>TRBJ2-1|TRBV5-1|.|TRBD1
CASSYWTGESRSDEQFF
TGCGCCAGCAGCTATTGGACAGGGGAGTCGAGGTCTGATGAGCAGTTCTTC